Listed below are T cell receptor beta chains from one sample, sequenced in a study of regulatory T cells in long-lasting Graves disease. Each CDR3 protein gets one entry after TCRdb re-called the multiplex PCR reads with MiXCR. This sample has hundreds of thousands of distinct CDR3 sequences, with over 14% found just once. The data were also submitted as part of a second study, on T cells in Graves' hyperthyroidism and ophthalmopathy.

Sequences were derived from peripheral blood mononuclear cells (PBMCs), sampled at new diagnosis, from a patient treated with antithyroid drugs. The source of these receptors is a woman aged 40 to 50 with Graves disease. Each CDR3 is given with its conserved first and last residue. Fields, in order: D gene, clone size, V gene, J gene, CDR3 protein, CDR3 DNA. A D gene is named only where the DNA matches it firmly. A row's size may be missing; if present it is once, few, many or a size class.

>TRBD1|many|TRBV29-1|TRBJ2-5
CSVGQGQSQYF
TGCAGCGTTGGACAGGGGCAGAGCCAGTACTTC
>-|many|TRBV12-3/TRBV12-4|TRBJ2-7
CASSLRSVYEQYF
TGTGCCAGCAGTTTACGGAGTGTCTACGAGCAGTACTTC
>-|few|TRBV6-4|TRBJ2-3
CASSYSKWGPSGTDTQYF
TGTGCCAGCAGTTACTCGAAATGGGGTCCTAGCGGCACAGATACGCAGTATTTT
>TRBD2|many|TRBV28|TRBJ2-5
CASSFPAAGVEETQYF
TGTGCCAGCAGTTTTCCGGCAGCGGGAGTGGAAGAGACCCAGTACTTC
>TRBD2|many|TRBV7-7|TRBJ2-3
CASSRGTSGTDTQYF
TGTGCTAGCAGCCGCGGGACTAGCGGCACAGATACGCAGTATTTT
>TRBD2|-|TRBV12-3/TRBV12-4|TRBJ2-1
CADQREGYNEQFF
TGTGCCGACCAGCGGGAAGGATACAATGAGCAGTTCTTC
>-|-|TRBV19|TRBJ1-2
CASSIPLGGYTF
TGTGCCAGTAGTATCCCCCTCGGGGGCTACACCTTC
>-|-|TRBV9|TRBJ2-1
CASSVVRGEQFF
TGTGCCAGCAGCGTAGTTCGGGGGGAGCAGTTCTTC
>-|-|TRBV30|TRBJ2-5
CAWSLRPRDSEIRETQYF
TGTGCCTGGAGTTTACGCCCGCGGGACTCAGAGATTCGTGAGACCCAGTACTTC
>-|many|TRBV12-5|TRBJ2-3
CASGLPTVDTQYF
TGTGCTAGTGGTTTGCCGACCGTAGATACGCAGTATTTT
>-|few|TRBV16|TRBJ2-1
CASSRPTVTSYNEQFF
TGTGCCAGCAGCCGCCCGACAGTTACTTCCTACAATGAGCAGTTCTTC
>TRBD2|-|TRBV27|TRBJ2-1
CASSAMEGLAGAVNEQFF
TGTGCCAGCAGTGCCATGGAGGGTCTAGCGGGAGCTGTTAATGAGCAGTTCTTC
>-|many|TRBV7-3|TRBJ2-3
CASSLTAGTFTDTQYF
TGTGCCAGCAGCTTAACGGCGGGGACCTTCACAGATACGCAGTATTTT
>-|many|TRBV27|TRBJ2-5
CASSPVQWETQYF
TGTGCCAGCAGTCCCGTGCAGTGGGAGACCCAGTACTTC
>-|-|TRBV6-1|TRBJ2-1
CASSQLLSEQFF
TGTGCCAGCAGCCAACTCTTGAGTGAGCAGTTCTTC
>-|few|TRBV27|TRBJ2-1
CASSFGGIEDEQFF
TGTGCCAGCAGTTTCGGAGGAATTGAGGATGAGCAGTTCTTC
>TRBD1|many|TRBV28|TRBJ1-2
CASYRGKNYGYTF
TGTGCCAGCTACAGGGGGAAGAACTATGGCTACACCTTC
>-|many|TRBV29-1|TRBJ1-2
CSVPREGGSPNYGYTF
TGCAGCGTCCCAAGGGAGGGGGGGAGTCCTAACTATGGCTACACCTTC
>-|many|TRBV5-5|TRBJ1-5
CASSRVVNQPQHF
TGTGCCAGCAGTCGGGTGGTCAATCAGCCCCAGCATTTT
>-|many|TRBV30|TRBJ2-6
CAWETGSGANVLTF
TGTGCCTGGGAGACAGGTTCCGGGGCCAACGTCCTGACTTTC
>TRBD2|many|TRBV6-2/TRBV6-3|TRBJ2-1
CASRQGTSGRGNEQFF
TGTGCCAGCAGACAAGGGACTAGCGGGAGGGGGAATGAGCAGTTCTTC
>TRBD1|many|TRBV7-2|TRBJ1-2
CASSYLDRGRGYTF
TGTGCCAGCAGCTATCTCGACAGGGGTCGGGGCTACACCTTC
>-|many|TRBV7-9|TRBJ2-5
CASSPGTEQETQYF
TGTGCCAGCAGCCCAGGGACCGAACAAGAGACCCAGTACTTC
>TRBD2|few|TRBV20-1|TRBJ2-5
CSARTSGDETQYF
TGCAGTGCTAGGACTAGCGGGGATGAGACCCAGTACTTC
>-|-|TRBV29-1|TRBJ1-3
CSVEDLQGRGGNTIYF
TGCAGCGTTGAAGATCTTCAGGGTAGGGGTGGAAACACCATATATTTT
>-|many|TRBV6-1|TRBJ2-2
CASSTSDGGELFF
-
>TRBD2|few|TRBV24-1|TRBJ2-3
CATSDPLIVSTSGQSTDTQYF
TGTGCCACCAGTGATCCCCTTATCGTGTCTACTAGCGGGCAGAGCACAGATACGCAGTATTTT
>TRBD2|few|TRBV30|TRBJ2-7
CACRAGTSGRGNYEQYF
TGTGCCTGCAGAGCCGGGACTAGCGGGAGAGGGAACTACGAGCAGTACTTC
>-|many|TRBV12-3/TRBV12-4|TRBJ2-1
CASSLSAFQIGNEQFF
TGTGCCAGCAGTTTATCAGCTTTTCAGATCGGGAATGAGCAGTTCTTC
>TRBD1|many|TRBV6-5|TRBJ1-2
CASSYSTGGIGPNYGYTF
TGTGCCAGCAGTTACTCCACAGGGGGCATCGGACCCAACTATGGCTACACCTTC
>-|-|TRBV29-1|TRBJ1-1
CVCRGNTEAFF
TGCGTCTGCAGGGGGAACACTGAAGCTTTCTTT
>TRBD1|many|TRBV11-2|TRBJ2-7
CASSFGTGSYEQYF
TGTGCCAGCAGCTTTGGGACAGGTTCCTACGAGCAGTACTTC